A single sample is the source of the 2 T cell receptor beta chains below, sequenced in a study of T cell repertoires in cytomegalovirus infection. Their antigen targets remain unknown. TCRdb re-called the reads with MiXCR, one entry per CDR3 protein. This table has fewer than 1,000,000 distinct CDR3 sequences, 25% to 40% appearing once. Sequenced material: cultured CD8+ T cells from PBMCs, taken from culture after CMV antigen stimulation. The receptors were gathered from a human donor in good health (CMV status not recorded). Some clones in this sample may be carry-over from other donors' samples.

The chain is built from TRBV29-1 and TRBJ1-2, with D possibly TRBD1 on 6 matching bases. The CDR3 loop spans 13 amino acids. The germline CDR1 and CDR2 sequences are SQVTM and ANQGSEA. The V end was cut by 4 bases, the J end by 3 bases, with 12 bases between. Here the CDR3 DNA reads TGCAGCGTTGGCGGGGGCGCTGACTATGGCTACACCTTC. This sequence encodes CSVGGGADYGYTF.

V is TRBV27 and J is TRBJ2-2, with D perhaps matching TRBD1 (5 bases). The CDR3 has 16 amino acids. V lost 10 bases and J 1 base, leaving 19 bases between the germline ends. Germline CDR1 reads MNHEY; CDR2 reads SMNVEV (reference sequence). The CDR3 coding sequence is TGTGCCACCCGTCCCCTGGGGCCCATGAACACCGGGGAGCTGTTTTTT. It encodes CATRPLGPMNTGELFF.